This T cell receptor (beta chain) originates from a study of blood T cells in healthy people across ages. The germline V gene has CDR1 WSHSY and CDR2 SAAADI. V lost 8 bases and J 5 bases, leaving 24 bases between the germline ends. The CDR3 runs 16 residues. For the second PCR, which ran for about 6 to 11 cycles, a sample-barcoded 5' primer and a J-beta primer mix were used. TCRdb re-called the 5' RACE reads with MiXCR, one entry per CDR3 protein. The table shows fewer than 2,000,000 distinct CDR3 sequences, with 34% occurring only once. This clonotype has more than one count but fewer than ten. This clonotype was sampled from a woman in her twenties or thirties in good health. The chain employs TRBV10-2 and TRBJ2-5, with D possibly being TRBD2 (7 bases). Source material: blood. DNA for the CDR3: TGCGCCAGCGCCGGGGCTGGAGGGGGGGCCTGGGAGACCCAGTACTTC. Translated: CASAGAGGGAWETQYF.